The 11 T cell receptor beta chains listed next were all sequenced from one sample in a study of cytotoxic CD8 clonotypes in ibrutinib-treated CLL. The table came from immunoSEQ multiplex PCR; TCRdb's copy has only in-frame clones and leaves some out. The profile shows around 250,000 clones, 70% of them singletons. The material sequenced was PBMCs, taken after 24 months of ibrutinib treatment. These TCRs come from a human donor with chronic lymphocytic leukemia.

With regard to this clone: Other nucleotide sequences from this sample produce the same CDR3. V gene TRBV7-3 combines with J gene TRBJ2-1; 9 bases agree with TRBD2. The CDR3 runs 15 residues. The germline V gene has CDR1 SGHTA and CDR2 FQGTGA. V was clipped by 6 bases and J by 3 bases; unmatched bases: 6. CDR3 amino acids: CASSSTSGSYNEQFF. In DNA form, the CDR3 reads TGTGCCAGCAGTTCGACTAGCGGTAGCTACAATGAGCAGTTCTTC.

The CDR3 DNA follows: TGTGCCAGCAGCTTAACGACAGGGGCAGGAGAGACCCAGTACTTC. Its protein is CASSLTTGAGETQYF. The V gene is TRBV7-3, the J gene TRBJ2-5, with 8 bases aligning to TRBD1. J gave up 4 bases and V 0 bases, and 4 bases lay outside the gene matches. The CDR3 loop spans 15 amino acids. Germline V gene sequence: CDR1 SGHTA, CDR2 FQGTGA. Looking up the rest from reference TRBV7-3 and TRBJ2-5 gives the full variable domain: GAGVSQTPSNKVTEKGKYVELRCDPISGHTALYWYRQSLGQGPEFLIYFQGTGAADDSGLPNDRFFAVRPEGSVSTLKIQRTERGDSAVYLCASSLTTGAGETQYFGPGTRLLVL.

This CDR3 is CASSRIQGQHNEQFF. CDR3 DNA sequence: TGTGCCAGCAGTCGTATACAGGGGCAGCACAATGAGCAGTTCTTC. The chain couples TRBV11-2 to TRBJ2-1; TRBD1 matches at 7 bases. Germline V lookup: CDR1 SGHAT, CDR2 FQNNGV. V was clipped by 6 bases and J by 5 bases; unmatched bases: 10. This CDR3 comprises 15 residues. Using reference TRBV11-2 and TRBJ2-1 for the parts outside the CDR3, the full variable domain is EAGVAQSPRYKIIEKRQSVAFWCNPISGHATLYWYQQILGQGPKLLIQFQNNGVVDDSQLPKDRFSAERLKGVDSTLKIQPAKLEDSAVYLCASSRIQGQHNEQFFGPGTRLTVL.

This chain joins TRBV5-6 and TRBJ1-5; D not certain. Germline V gives CDR1 SGHDT, CDR2 YYEEEE. The germline V and J ends were trimmed by 2 bases and 5 bases, with 11 bases remaining between them. The CDR3 has 14 amino acids. The CDR3 DNA is TGTGCCAGCAGCTTAATGGCAGCCTATCAGCCCCAGCATTTT. Its protein product is CASSLMAAYQPQHF.

This chain uses TRBV5-4 with TRBJ2-5; a weak D match, TRBD1 (6 bases). Trimming removed 4 bases at V and 8 bases at J, with 12 bases between. Germline V gene sequence: CDR1 SGHNT, CDR2 YYREEE (reference sequence). The CDR3 consists of 12 residues. CDR3 region: CASSQLGQTQYF. The DNA of the CDR3 is TGTGCCAGCAGCCAACTGGGACAAACCCAGTACTTC. Variable domain in full (rest from reference TRBV5-4 and TRBJ2-5): ETGVTQSPTHLIKTRGQQVTLRCSSQSGHNTVSWYQQALGQGPQFIFQYYREEENGRGNFPPRFSGLQFPNYSSELNVNALELDDSALYLCASSQLGQTQYFGPGTRLLVL.

This clone was counted a few times. The rearrangement uses TRBV11-2 and TRBJ2-7; 9 nucleotides line up with TRBD1. Trimming cost V 4 bases and J 0 bases; bases outside gene matches: 4. CDR3 length: 15 residues. Germline loops: CDR1 SGHAT, CDR2 FQNNGV. Written as DNA, the CDR3 is TGTGCCAGCAGCTCGGGACAGGGAGGCTCCTACGAGCAGTACTTC. Its translation: CASSSGQGGSYEQYF.

The chain couples TRBV30 to TRBJ1-3; unclear D gene. The CDR3 consists of 11 residues. V was shortened by 2 bases and J by 6 bases, with 5 bases between the two germline ends. Looked up from germline, CDR1 is GTSNPN and CDR2 is SVGIG (reference sequence). CDR3 sequence reads: CAWSTVNTIYF. The CDR3 DNA sequence: TGTGCCTGGAGTACAGTAAACACCATATATTTT.

The chain combines TRBV5-6 with TRBJ2-1; D is possibly TRBD1 (5 bases). The CDR3 extends over 13 amino acids. V lost 0 bases, J lost 8 bases, and 9 bases lay in between. Germline V gene data show CDR1 as SGHDT and CDR2 as YYEEEE. The CDR3 DNA sequence: TGTGCCAGCAGCTTGGATCAGGGCGATGAGCAGTTCTTC. The encoded protein is CASSLDQGDEQFF.

This chain connects TRBV9 to TRBJ1-1, with D perhaps matching TRBD1 (6 bases). The germline V gene has CDR1 SGDLS and CDR2 YYNGEE. CDR3 length: 13 residues. V was clipped by 1 base and J by 7 bases, with 11 bases between them. In nucleotides, the CDR3 is TGTGCCAGCAGCGTAACGTGGACAGATGAAGCTTTCTTT. Its protein product is CASSVTWTDEAFF.

This clone appeared once. The V gene is TRBV9, the J gene TRBJ2-1; 8 nucleotides line up with TRBD2. V gave up 2 bases and J gave up 0 bases; unmatched junction bases: 4. The CDR3 runs to 16 residues. Germline lookup yields CDR1 SGDLS and CDR2 YYNGEE. The DNA for the CDR3 is TGTGCCAGCAGCGTCGCTAGCGGGCTCTCCTACAATGAGCAGTTCTTC. Encoded protein: CASSVASGLSYNEQFF.

J is TRBJ2-1 and V is TRBV7-9; the D gene is possibly TRBD1 (5 bases). CDR3 length: 16 residues. The germline V gene encodes CDR1 SEHNR and CDR2 FQNEAQ (reference sequence). V lost 6 bases and J lost 7, with 22 bases in between. The CDR3 sequence: CASSYGRGPAWNEQFF. CDR3 DNA sequence: TGTGCCAGCAGTTACGGAAGGGGTCCCGCTTGGAATGAGCAGTTCTTC.